The T cell receptor (beta chain) under discussion was sequenced for a study of cytomegalovirus exposure and HLA in healthy donors. The overall study: Among the approximately 400 genotyped donors, 70% to 85% were placed in the Caucasian-associated ancestry cluster.

The study ran its PCR with 60 Vbeta and 13 Jbeta primers. The method was immunoSEQ multiplex PCR; TCRdb's version includes in-frame clones alone and lacks a portion of them. The sample shows 90,000 to 130,000 clones, 55% to 80% of them seen only once. The specimen was PBMCs. The receptor was isolated from a woman aged 25 to 39 in good health and CMV-seronegative.

The CDR3 DNA is TGTGCCAGCCACGCCAAACAGGGGGGCTATGGCTACACCTTC. Amino acids: CASHAKQGGYGYTF. The J gene is TRBJ1-2, the V gene TRBV28; TRBD1 matches at 8 bases. The CDR3 extends over 14 amino acids. V was clipped by 8 bases and J by 4 bases; unmatched bases: 9. Germline lookup yields CDR1 MDHEN and CDR2 SYDVKM.